This T cell receptor beta chain was sequenced during a study of cytomegalovirus exposure and HLA in healthy donors. Study results and caveats: It was reportedly the case that the classifier diagnosed cytomegalovirus status with high specificity and sensitivity.

TCRdb keeps only in-frame clones here, not all; method: immunoSEQ multiplex PCR. The table shows 130,000 to 150,000 clones, with about nine tenths occurring only once. V was cut by 6 bases and J by 8 bases, with 17 bases left in between. Germline lookup yields CDR1 LNHNV and CDR2 YYDKDF (reference sequence). The CDR3 covers 14 residues. Regarding this clone: The antigen remains undetermined.

The specimen sequenced was PBMCs. The TCR originated in a woman between 25 and 40 years old in good health and CMV-seropositive. V usage is TRBV15 and J usage is TRBJ2-1, with a possible D match to TRBD2 (7 bases). CDR3 residues: CATRGAGAADEQFF. DNA for the CDR3: TGTGCCACCAGGGGGGCGGGAGCAGCCGATGAGCAGTTCTTC. Together with reference TRBV15 and TRBJ2-1, the CDR3 gives the full variable domain: DAMVIQNPRYQVTQFGKPVTLSCSQTLNHNVMYWYQQKSSQAPKLLFHYYDKDFNNEADTPDNFQSRRPNTSFCFLDIRSPGLGDTAMYLCATRGAGAADEQFFGPGTRLTVL.